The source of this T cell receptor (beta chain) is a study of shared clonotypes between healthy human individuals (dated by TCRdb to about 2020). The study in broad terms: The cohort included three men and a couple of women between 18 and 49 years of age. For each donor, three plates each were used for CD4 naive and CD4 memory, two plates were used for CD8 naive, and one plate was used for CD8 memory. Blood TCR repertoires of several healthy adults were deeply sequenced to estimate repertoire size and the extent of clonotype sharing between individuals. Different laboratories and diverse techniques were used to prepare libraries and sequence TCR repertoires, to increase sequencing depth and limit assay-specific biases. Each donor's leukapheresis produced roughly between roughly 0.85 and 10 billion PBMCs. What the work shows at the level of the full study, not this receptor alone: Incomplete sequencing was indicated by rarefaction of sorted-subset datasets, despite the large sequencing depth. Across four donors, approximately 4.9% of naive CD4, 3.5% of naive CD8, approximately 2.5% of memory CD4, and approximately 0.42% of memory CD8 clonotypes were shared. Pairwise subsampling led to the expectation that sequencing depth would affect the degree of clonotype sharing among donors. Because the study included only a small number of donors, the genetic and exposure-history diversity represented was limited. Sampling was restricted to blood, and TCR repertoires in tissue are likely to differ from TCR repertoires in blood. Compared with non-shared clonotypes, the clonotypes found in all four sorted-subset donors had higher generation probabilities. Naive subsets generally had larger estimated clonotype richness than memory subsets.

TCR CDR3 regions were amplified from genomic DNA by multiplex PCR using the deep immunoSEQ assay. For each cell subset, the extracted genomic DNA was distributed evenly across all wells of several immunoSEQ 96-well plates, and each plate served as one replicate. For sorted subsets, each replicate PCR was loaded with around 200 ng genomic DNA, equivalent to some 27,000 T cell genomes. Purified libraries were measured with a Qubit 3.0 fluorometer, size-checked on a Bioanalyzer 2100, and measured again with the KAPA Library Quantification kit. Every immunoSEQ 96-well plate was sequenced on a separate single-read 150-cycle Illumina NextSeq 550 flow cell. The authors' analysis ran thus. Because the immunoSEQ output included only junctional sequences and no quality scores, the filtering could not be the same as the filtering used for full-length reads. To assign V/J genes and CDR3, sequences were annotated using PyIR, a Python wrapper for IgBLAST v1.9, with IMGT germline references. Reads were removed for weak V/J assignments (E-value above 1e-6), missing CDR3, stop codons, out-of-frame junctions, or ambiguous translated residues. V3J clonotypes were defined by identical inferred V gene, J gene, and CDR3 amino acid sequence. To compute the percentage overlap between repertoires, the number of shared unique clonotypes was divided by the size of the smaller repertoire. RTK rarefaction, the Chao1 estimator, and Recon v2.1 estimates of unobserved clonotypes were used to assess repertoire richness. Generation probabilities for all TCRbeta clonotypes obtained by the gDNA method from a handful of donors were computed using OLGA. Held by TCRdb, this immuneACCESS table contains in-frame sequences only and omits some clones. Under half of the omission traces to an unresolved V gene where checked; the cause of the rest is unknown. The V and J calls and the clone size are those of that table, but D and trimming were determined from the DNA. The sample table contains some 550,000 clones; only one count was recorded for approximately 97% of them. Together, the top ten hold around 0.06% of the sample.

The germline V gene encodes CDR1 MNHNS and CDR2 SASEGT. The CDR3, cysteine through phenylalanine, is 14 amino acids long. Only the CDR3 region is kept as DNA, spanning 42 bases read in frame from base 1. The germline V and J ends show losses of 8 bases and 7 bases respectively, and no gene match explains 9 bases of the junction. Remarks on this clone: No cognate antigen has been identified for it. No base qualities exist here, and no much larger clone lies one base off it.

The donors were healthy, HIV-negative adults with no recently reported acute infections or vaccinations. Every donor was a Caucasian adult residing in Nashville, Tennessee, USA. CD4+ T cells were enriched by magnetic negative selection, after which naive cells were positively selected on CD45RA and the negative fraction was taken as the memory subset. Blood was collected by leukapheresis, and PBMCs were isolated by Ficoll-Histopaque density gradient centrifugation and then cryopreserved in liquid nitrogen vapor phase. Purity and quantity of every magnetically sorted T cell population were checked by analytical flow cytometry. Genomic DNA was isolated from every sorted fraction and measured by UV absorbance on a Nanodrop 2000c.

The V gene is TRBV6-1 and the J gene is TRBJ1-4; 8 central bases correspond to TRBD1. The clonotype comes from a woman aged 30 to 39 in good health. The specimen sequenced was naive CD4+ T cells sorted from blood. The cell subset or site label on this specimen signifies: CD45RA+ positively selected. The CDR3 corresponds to CASADRGMGEKLFF. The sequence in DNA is TGTGCCAGCGCCGACAGGGGCATGGGTGAAAAACTGTTTTTT.